This passage covers 32 T cell receptor beta chains from one sample sequenced in a study of early T cells in non-severe SARS-CoV-2 infection. TCRdb re-derived calls from the 5' RACE reads in MiXCR, one entry per CDR3 protein. Of roughly 77,000 distinct CDR3 sequences in the sample, more than 10% were seen once. Sequencing was carried out using whole blood. These TCRs come from an adult who was a healthcare worker with PCR-confirmed SARS-CoV-2 infection or an uninfected control (not recorded which).

This clonotype has ten or more counts. This chain uses TRBV11-2 with TRBJ2-7, with D possibly TRBD1 on 5 matching bases. Between the trimmed V and J ends, which lost 2 bases and 4 bases, there was a span of 6 bases. Germline V CDR1 and CDR2: SGHAT, FQNNGV. The CDR3 is made up of 12 amino acids. The CDR3, as DNA: TGTGCCAGCAGCTTAAGGGGTTACGAGCAGTACTTC. It codes for CASSLRGYEQYF.

This clonotype was counted only a few times. This chain links TRBV10-3 with TRBJ2-7, with TRBD2 matching 10 bases. Trimming cost V 6 bases and J 6 bases; bases outside gene matches: 5. The CDR3 contains 13 residues. Germline V gene data show CDR1 as ENHRY and CDR2 as SYGVKD. CDR3 bases: TGTGCCATCAGCACTAGCGGGACCAGCGAGCAGTACTTC. The encoded protein is CAISTSGTSEQYF.

This clonotype was counted a few times. The V and J genes are TRBV27 and TRBJ2-7, with D possibly matching TRBD1 (6 bases). The V end lost 5 bases, the J end lost 4 bases, and 12 bases lay between the germline ends. This CDR3 spans 13 amino acids. CDR1 is MNHEY and CDR2 is SMNVEV in the germline V gene (reference sequence). The CDR3 region has the DNA TGTGCCAGCAGTCCAGGGGACCAATACGAGCAGTACTTC. Translated: CASSPGDQYEQYF.

This clonotype was recorded a few times. The chain combines TRBV9 with TRBJ2-5; no reliable D call. There are 15 residues in the CDR3. Trimming shortened V by 0 bases and J by 2 bases, and 11 bases separated the two germline ends. CDR1 is SGDLS, CDR2 YYNGEE, per germline. The CDR3 DNA follows: TGTGCCAGCAGCGTAGGCCCCCTGGCGCAAGAGACCCAGTACTTC. It encodes CASSVGPLAQETQYF.

This clonotype was seen a handful of times. The chain has TRBV2 and TRBJ2-1, with D hard to call. Germline loops: CDR1 SNHLY, CDR2 FYNNEI. V was shortened by 6 bases and J by 5 bases, with 14 bases between the two germline ends. This CDR3 has 14 residues. The CDR3 sequence is CASRRSGGDNEQFF. CDR3 sequence (DNA): TGTGCCAGCAGAAGAAGTGGCGGAGACAATGAGCAGTTCTTC.

The chain joins TRBV20-1 to TRBJ2-3; TRBD1 is a possible D gene (6 bases). V was cut by 0 bases and J by 2 bases, with 12 bases left in between. This CDR3 has 15 residues. Germline V gives CDR1 DFQATT, CDR2 SNEGSKA (reference sequence). CDR3 in amino acids: CSARDATGNTDTQYF. DNA for the CDR3: TGCAGTGCTAGAGATGCGACAGGAAACACAGATACGCAGTATTTT.

This clonotype was observed many times. V gene TRBV6-5 combines with J gene TRBJ1-5; possibly TRBD1 for D (5 bases). V gave up 0 bases and J gave up 7 bases, with 10 bases separating them. Germline CDR1 reads MNHEY; CDR2 reads SVGAGI. The CDR3 contains 14 residues. CDR3 sequence (DNA): TGTGCCAGCAGTTACTCGGCAGGGACCCAGCCCCAGCATTTT. Its translation is CASSYSAGTQPQHF.

This clonotype was detected only a few times. This chain connects TRBV29-1 to TRBJ2-5; 7 nucleotides agree with TRBD1. CDR3 length equals 14 residues. V shed 6 bases and J 0 bases; nucleotides not matched to a gene: 7. Germline V gives CDR1 SQVTM, CDR2 ANQGSEA. CDR3 bases: TGCAGCGTCCTCGGACAGGCGCACCAAGAGACCCAGTACTTC. This encodes CSVLGQAHQETQYF.

This clonotype appeared many times. The V gene is TRBV25-1, the J gene TRBJ2-2; D is possibly TRBD2 (6 bases). This CDR3 is built from 15 residues. Germline values: CDR1 MGHDK, CDR2 SYGVNS. V was trimmed by 6 bases and J by 2 bases, leaving 13 bases between them. The CDR3 spells CASRHGGDNTGELFF. The DNA for the CDR3 is TGTGCCAGCAGGCACGGCGGGGATAACACCGGGGAGCTGTTTTTT.

There are a few counts of this clonotype. The CDR3 DNA follows: TGTGCCAGCAGCTCTGGTTTCTTGGGCGGCCAAGAGACCCAGTACTTC. It codes for CASSSGFLGGQETQYF. The chain uses TRBV11-1 and TRBJ2-5; no clear D. Germline V CDR1 and CDR2: SGHAT, FQDESV (reference sequence). The ends were cut back, 4 bases at V and 1 base at J, with 16 bases in the middle. This CDR3 contains 16 residues.

The chain has TRBV27 and TRBJ2-7; 9 bases match TRBD1. This CDR3 spans 15 amino acids. Germline values: CDR1 MNHEY, CDR2 SMNVEV (reference sequence). With 5 bases clipped from V and 3 bases from J, the junction kept 8 bases outside the gene matches. CDR3 nucleotides: TGTGCCAGCAGTAAGAACCCGGGACAGGGCTACGAGCAGTACTTC. Translated, it gives CASSKNPGQGYEQYF.

The chain employs TRBV2 and TRBJ2-2, with 7 bases aligning to TRBD1. Per germline, CDR1 SNHLY and CDR2 FYNNEI. J lost 0 bases, V lost 6 bases, and 7 bases had no gene match. The CDR3 has 16 residues. CDR3 protein: CASRQNRGSNTGELFF. DNA for the CDR3: TGTGCCAGCAGACAAAACAGGGGATCGAACACCGGGGAGCTGTTTTTT. The entire variable domain, with the rest obtained from reference TRBV2 and TRBJ2-2, is as follows: EPEVTQTPSHQVTQMGQEVILRCVPISNHLYFYWYRQILGQKVEFLVSFYNNEISEKSEIFDDQFSVERPDGSNFTLKIRSTKLEDSAMYFCASRQNRGSNTGELFFGEGSRLTVL.

The chain has TRBV19 and TRBJ2-5; 7 bases are a match to TRBD2. The CDR3 is made up of 13 amino acids. Looked up from germline, CDR1 is LNHDA and CDR2 is SQIVND (reference sequence). Trimming removed 9 bases from V and 2 bases from J; junction bases left unmatched: 6. The CDR3 DNA reads TGTGCCAGCACTAGTAGCGGGCAAGAGACCCAGTACTTC. The encoded protein is CASTSSGQETQYF.

This clonotype was recorded a few times. V usage is TRBV20-1 and J usage is TRBJ2-3; 8 nucleotides align to TRBD1. The CDR3 sequence is 19 residues long. Germline-derived CDR1 and CDR2 are DFQATT and SNEGSKA (reference sequence). V gave up 2 bases and J gave up 6 bases; unmatched junction bases: 22. Here the CDR3 DNA reads TGCAGTGCTAGAAAACCCTGGGGAAAAGGGGCAGGGGGCGCGGATACGCAGTATTTT. This encodes CSARKPWGKGAGGADTQYF.

This clonotype showed up just a few times. The rearrangement links TRBV5-1 to TRBJ2-2; TRBD1 matches at 8 bases. The V gene's germline CDR1 is SGHRS and CDR2 YFSETQ. With V trimmed by 1 base and J by 3 bases, 5 bases remained unmatched. The CDR3 is 16 residues long. CDR3 sequence reads: CASSLRSTGDTGELFF. DNA of the CDR3: TGCGCCAGCAGCTTGCGGTCGACAGGGGACACCGGGGAGCTGTTTTTT.

V gene TRBV6-1 combines with J gene TRBJ2-7, with D uncertain. The CDR3 extends over 13 amino acids. Germline V gives CDR1 MNHNS, CDR2 SASEGT. V lost 4 bases and J lost 6, with 13 bases in between. CDR3 residues: CASSGTYGSEQYF. As DNA, the CDR3 is TGTGCCAGCAGTGGCACCTACGGGTCCGAGCAGTACTTC.

This clonotype was counted a few times. The chain links TRBV12-3 or TRBV12-4 to TRBJ2-7; D is perhaps TRBD1 (5 bases). CDR3 length: 14 amino acids. V lost 5 bases and J 3 bases, leaving 14 bases between the germline ends. CDR3 region: CASSRQLQGYEQYF. The CDR3 DNA sequence: TGTGCCAGCAGTCGCCAACTCCAGGGCTACGAGCAGTACTTC.

This clonotype was observed a handful of times. The chain combines TRBV19 with TRBJ1-5; D is possibly TRBD1 (6 bases). Germline values: CDR1 LNHDA, CDR2 SQIVND (reference sequence). This CDR3 region has 15 residues. V lost 5 bases and J lost 0, with 11 bases in between. CDR3 residues: CASSLRQVSNQPQHF. The CDR3 region has the DNA TGTGCCAGTAGTCTCAGACAGGTTAGCAATCAGCCCCAGCATTTT. Looking up the rest from reference TRBV19 and TRBJ1-5 gives the full variable domain: DGGITQSPKYLFRKEGQNVTLSCEQNLNHDAMYWYRQDPGQGLRLIYYSQIVNDFQKGDIAEGYSVSREKKESFPLTVTSAQKNPTAFYLCASSLRQVSNQPQHFGDGTRLSIL.

The rearrangement links TRBV5-1 to TRBJ2-7; D possibly corresponds to TRBD2 (5 bases). There are 14 residues in the CDR3. The V end lost 0 bases, the J end lost 6 bases, and 13 bases lay between the germline ends. Germline-derived CDR1 and CDR2 are SGHRS and YFSETQ. The CDR3 nucleotides are TGCGCCAGCAGCTTGGGCTTGGCGGGCCCCGAGCAGTACTTC. This sequence encodes CASSLGLAGPEQYF.

This clonotype has a handful of counts. The chain has TRBV5-1 and TRBJ1-5; maybe TRBD1 (5 bases). Trimming cost V 0 bases and J 2 bases, with 9 bases left between them. The length of the CDR3 is 15 residues. The germline V gene has CDR1 SGHRS and CDR2 YFSETQ. Here the CDR3 reads CASSLDGGRNQPQHF. Here the CDR3 DNA reads TGCGCCAGCAGCTTGGATGGGGGTCGCAATCAGCCCCAGCATTTT.

J is TRBJ1-1 and V is TRBV18; tentative D call: TRBD1 (5 bases). The CDR3 is 15 residues long. The V and J ends lost 0 bases and 4 bases respectively, with 12 bases between them. In germline, CDR1 is KGHSH, CDR2 LQKENI. The CDR3 nucleotides are TGTGCCAGCTCACCACCTTTAGGGGAAGGCACTGAAGCTTTCTTT. This encodes CASSPPLGEGTEAFF. Full variable domain (remainder filled in from reference TRBV18 and TRBJ1-1): NAGVMQNPRHLVRRRGQEARLRCSPMKGHSHVYWYRQLPEEGLKFMVYLQKENIIDESGMPKERFSAEFPKEGPSILRIQQVVRGDSAAYFCASSPPLGEGTEAFFGQGTRLTVV.

This sequence joins TRBV4-1 and TRBJ2-1, with D perhaps TRBD2 (6 bases). CDR1 and CDR2 from the germline V gene are MGHRA and YSYEKL. With 1 base removed from V and 7 bases from J, the gap between germline ends came to 17 bases. This CDR3 has 16 amino acids. The CDR3 reads CASSQVQGLGRNEQFF. The CDR3 nucleotides read TGCGCCAGCAGCCAAGTTCAGGGACTGGGGAGGAATGAGCAGTTCTTC.

The chain carries TRBV20-1 and TRBJ2-1, with D perhaps matching TRBD2 (5 bases). This CDR3 contains 14 residues. The V and J ends lost 4 bases and 5 bases respectively, with 15 bases between them. Germline CDR1 reads DFQATT; CDR2 reads SNEGSKA (reference sequence). CDR3 sequence reads: CSAISALVHNEQFF. The CDR3 coding sequence is TGCAGTGCTATCTCGGCACTAGTCCACAATGAGCAGTTCTTC.

The chain recombines TRBV29-1 with TRBJ2-1; no reliable D call. CDR3 length: 16 residues. Germline V gene lookup returns CDR1 SQVTM and CDR2 ANQGSEA. Trimming shortened V by 4 bases and J by 0 bases, and 16 bases separated the two germline ends. This CDR3 reads CSVVSSAASSYNEQFF. The CDR3 DNA sequence: TGCAGCGTTGTCTCTTCTGCGGCTAGCTCCTACAATGAGCAGTTCTTC.

In this sample, this clonotype turned up many times. The genes are TRBV7-9 and TRBJ1-1; a weak D match, TRBD1 (6 bases). The V end lost 1 base, the J end lost 1 base, and 7 bases lay between the germline ends. Germline CDR1 is SEHNR and CDR2 is FQNEAQ (reference sequence). The CDR3 length is 14 residues. The CDR3 sequence: CASSLGDKNTEAFF. CDR3 nucleotide sequence: TGTGCCAGCAGCTTAGGGGACAAGAACACTGAAGCTTTCTTT.

The V and J genes are TRBV11-2 and TRBJ2-7, with D unresolved. The CDR3 loop spans 14 amino acids. CDR1 and CDR2 from the germline V gene are SGHAT and FQNNGV. V gave up 5 bases and J gave up 3 bases, with 14 bases separating them. CDR3: CASSPQFGGYEQYF. In DNA form, the CDR3 reads TGTGCCAGCAGCCCACAGTTTGGCGGCTACGAGCAGTACTTC.

V usage is TRBV5-1 and J usage is TRBJ1-6, with a weak D call TRBD1 (5 bases). Between the trimmed V and J ends, which lost 5 bases and 5 bases, there was a span of 11 bases. The CDR3 is 14 amino acids. Germline assignment: CDR1 SGHRS and CDR2 YFSETQ. For the CDR3, the DNA is TGCGCCAGCAGGGGGACCGGGAATAATTCACCCCTCCACTTT. It translates to CASRGTGNNSPLHF.

V and J are TRBV6-2 or TRBV6-3 and TRBJ2-1, with D tentatively TRBD2 (5 bases). Per germline, CDR1 MNHEY and CDR2 SVGEGT. This CDR3 has 16 amino acids. V lost 2 bases, J lost 0 bases, and 11 bases lay in between. CDR3 bases: TGTGCCAGCAGTTACGAGGGCGGAGGCTCCTACAATGAGCAGTTCTTC. Its protein is CASSYEGGGSYNEQFF.

The chain recombines TRBV18 with TRBJ1-1; D not resolved. Per germline, CDR1 KGHSH and CDR2 LQKENI. This CDR3 contains 12 residues. Trimming took 5 bases from V and 8 from J, leaving 12 bases between them. The CDR3 is CASSTTAAEAFF. CDR3 bases: TGTGCCAGCTCAACCACGGCAGCCGAAGCTTTCTTT.

The sample holds many counts of this clonotype. The rearrangement joins TRBV5-4 to TRBJ2-1, with D perhaps TRBD2 (6 bases). Germline V gives CDR1 SGHNT, CDR2 YYREEE (reference sequence). The V gene lost 10 bases and the J gene lost 0 bases, with 14 bases spanning the gap. The CDR3 consists of 14 residues. The CDR3 DNA reads TGTGCCTCCAGCGGGTTTAGCTCCTACAATGAGCAGTTCTTC. Translating it yields CASSGFSSYNEQFF.

Only a few counts were recorded for this clonotype. The rearrangement uses TRBV4-1 and TRBJ2-7; 7 bases match TRBD1. Germline CDR1 and CDR2: MGHRA and YSYEKL. The CDR3 runs 14 residues. Trimming cost V 0 bases and J 4 bases; bases outside gene matches: 3. The CDR3 protein is CASSQDVRGYEQYF. For the CDR3, the DNA is TGCGCCAGCAGCCAAGATGTCAGGGGGTACGAGCAGTACTTC.

The table lists this clonotype with a few counts. The rearrangement uses TRBV19 and TRBJ2-2, with a weak D call TRBD2 (5 bases). The V gene lost 6 bases and the J gene lost 7 bases, with 12 bases spanning the gap. This CDR3 contains 13 residues. CDR1 and CDR2 from the germline V gene are LNHDA and SQIVND (reference sequence). CDR3 sequence reads: CASSPMAGGELFF. The CDR3 DNA is TGTGCCAGTAGCCCTATGGCGGGCGGGGAGCTGTTTTTT.